This T cell receptor beta chain stems from a study of blood T cell repertoires in COVID-19. The wider study: Donors in the United States, Italy and Spain gave samples during acute or convalescent COVID-19. PBMCs, B-cell-depleted T cells, or T cells provided the cDNA or gDNA that made up the material.

The CDR3 sequence is 14 residues long. CDR1 and CDR2 from the germline V gene are DFQATT and SNEGSKA (reference sequence). V gave up 3 bases and J gave up 6 bases, with 17 bases separating them. This table comes from immunoSEQ multiplex PCR, and its TCRdb copy is limited to in-frame clones, with some not included. Seen here are about 240,000 clones, more than 75% observed once, and the top ten hold about 12%. The sequence was collected from a man aged 80 or over with acute or convalescent COVID-19. The chain uses TRBV20-1 and TRBJ1-1, with D tentatively TRBD1 (6 bases). Specimen: peripheral blood. The CDR3: CSASPPGTTAEAFF. The CDR3, as DNA: TGCAGTGCTAGTCCCCCCGGGACAACCGCTGAAGCTTTCTTT.